The present T cell receptor (beta chain) was sequenced within a study of T cell repertoires in cytomegalovirus infection. Across the study: Carrying CMV and the relevant HLA type showed in public TCR beta signatures.

Remarks on this clonotype: What it binds is not known.

In TCRdb, the reads were re-called with MiXCR into one record per CDR3 protein. The sample includes some 150,000 distinct CDR3 sequences, 32% of them seen just once. The CDR3 length is 14 residues. Germline values: CDR1 SGHVS, CDR2 FQNEAQ. V lost 2 bases and J 5 bases, leaving 12 bases between the germline ends. Study-level points and caveats: HLA-C-restricted CMV-specific TCR beta clonotypes were dominant in the ex vivo response.

The chain uses TRBV7-8 and TRBJ2-5, with D uncertain. This receptor was taken from a human donor in good health (CMV status not recorded). Some clones in this sample may be carry-over from other donors' samples. The specimen comprised CD8+ T cells from cultured PBMCs, sampled from culture after CMV antigen stimulation. The CDR3 protein is CASSLSGFSETQYF. The CDR3 nucleotides read TGTGCCAGCAGCTTATCGGGCTTTTCGGAGACCCAGTACTTC.